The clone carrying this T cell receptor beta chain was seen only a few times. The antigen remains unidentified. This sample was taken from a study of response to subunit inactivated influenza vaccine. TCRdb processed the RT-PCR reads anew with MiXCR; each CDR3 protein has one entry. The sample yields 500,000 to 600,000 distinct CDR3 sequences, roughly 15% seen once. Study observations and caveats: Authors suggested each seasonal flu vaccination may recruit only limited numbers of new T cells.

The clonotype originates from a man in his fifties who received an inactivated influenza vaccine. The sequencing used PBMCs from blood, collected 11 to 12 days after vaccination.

CDR3 nucleotide sequence: TGCAGCGTTGAAGTAATCCTGGGACTAGCGGGAGTGGAGACCCAGTACTTC. Translation: CSVEVILGLAGVETQYF. The genes are TRBV29-1 and TRBJ2-5; 14 bases are a match to TRBD2. The junction had 9 bases not matched to a gene; V was cut back by 1 base and J by 5 bases. From germline, CDR1 is SQVTM and CDR2 ANQGSEA. The CDR3 runs to 17 residues.